The T cell receptor beta chain under discussion was sequenced for a study of chemoradiotherapy in HPV16-positive cancers (dated by TCRdb to 2021 to 2024). Context from the whole study: Candidate HPV-specific T-cell clones and common TCR motifs were defined through functional T-cell assays on cells from a couple of HPV16-positive patients. The study asked whether T-cell immunity to the HPV oncoproteins E6 and E7 changes during chemoradiotherapy and whether this immunity affects survival. The candidate HPV-specific TCRs and motifs were then tracked in TCR repertoires from 86 patients with HPV-related cancers.

General conclusions and limits of the study: Among HPV16-positive patients, expansion of HPV-responsive T cells during chemoradiotherapy was associated with better recurrence-free survival. Expansion of candidate HPV-specific clones and E7-related TCR motifs was observed in the tumor microenvironment during treatment, whereas no such expansion was observed for non-HPV-specific T cells. The survival association was reported for HPV16-positive patients, and the functional definition of HPV-specific T cells was derived from only a couple of HPV16-positive patients.

Reading from cysteine to phenylalanine, the CDR3 counts 15 amino acids. Only the CDR3 portion is preserved as DNA: 45 bases, with reading frame beginning at the first base. A remark on this clone: Its target antigen remains unknown. Qualities for individual bases were not recorded, and no much larger clone is one base off.

Repertoires were sampled repeatedly over the course of chemoradiotherapy so that clonal expansion in the tumor microenvironment could be followed. Libraries were constructed by the immunoSEQ multiplex PCR assay. TCRdb obtained this table from immuneACCESS and retained in-frame rearrangements with V and J assigned. These tables miss some clones; where compared with another copy, unresolved V genes account for less than half of the shortfall, and the remainder is unexplained. For this sample the table gives more than 9,500 clones, of which over 60% were detected only once. The ten largest account for 0.9% to 0.95% of the sample.

The sample here was taken from a patient who underwent chemoradiotherapy. The TCR was taken from a human donor with HPV-associated anogenital cancer. The receptor chain draws on TRBV21-1 and TRBJ1-1. TRBV21-1 is a listed pseudogene. The CDR3 corresponds to CASSNYPVMNTEAFF. The nucleotides read TGTGCCAGCAGCAACTACCCGGTTATGAACACTGAAGCTTTCTTT.